These 13 T cell receptor beta chains share one sample of origin, sequenced in a study of Ad26.COV2.S vaccination and SARS-CoV-2 variants (dated by TCRdb to about 2021). Read against the paper, the sample's treatment or condition label means: about 20 received Ad26.COV2.S at low or high dose, single or two shots; about five received placebo; per-sample allocation not given. For vaccine and placebo recipients, repertoires were sequenced using samples collected on day 63 after the first injection. The protocol used for the library was the immunoSEQ multiplex PCR assay. The table was pulled from immuneACCESS by TCRdb, which kept in-frame rearrangements only. Such tables lose some clones; where checked, under half of the loss comes from unresolved V genes, and the rest has no known cause. Present in this sample are about 420,000 clones, 88% of which were seen just once. Of the sample, 3.6% falls within the top ten clones.

Sequenced here: peripheral blood, sampled in a trial of Ad26.COV2.S vaccine versus placebo. These receptors all stem from a person aged 18 to 59 who received the Ad26.COV2.S COVID-19 vaccine or a placebo.

The chain uses TRBV7-9 and TRBJ1-3; D remains unclear. This CDR3 contains 17 residues. V lost 1 base and J 0 bases, leaving 13 bases between the germline ends. Germline lookup yields CDR1 SEHNR and CDR2 FQNEAQ (reference sequence). The CDR3 nucleotides read TGTGCCAGCAGCTTAGTTGAGAGGGCCCACTCTGGAAACACCATATATTTT. Translating gives CASSLVERAHSGNTIYF.

CDR3 in amino acids: CASSFTSITDTQYF. For the CDR3, the DNA is TGTGCCAGCAGCTTCACATCCATCACAGATACGCAGTATTTT. The chain uses TRBV5-8 and TRBJ2-3; D uncertain. The germline CDR1 and CDR2 sequences are SGHTS and YDEGEE. The CDR3 length is 14 residues. Trimming stripped 2 bases from V and 2 bases from J, with 9 bases between.

The CDR3 is CASSLVGTQGNTEAFF. Here the CDR3 DNA reads TGCGCCAGCAGCTTGGTCGGGACCCAGGGGAACACTGAAGCTTTCTTT. J is TRBJ1-1 and V is TRBV5-1; maybe TRBD1 (5 bases). Trimming shortened V by 0 bases and J by 1 base, and 13 bases separated the two germline ends. Per germline, CDR1 SGHRS and CDR2 YFSETQ. This CDR3 comprises 16 residues.

The DNA of the CDR3 is TGTGCCAGCAGCCGGACTCGTAATTCACCCCTCCACTTT. This codes for CASSRTRNSPLHF. The chain is built from TRBV6-4 and TRBJ1-6; no clear D gene. Trimming left V 6 bases short and J 6 bases short, with 9 bases between. This CDR3 comprises 13 residues. CDR1 and CDR2 from the germline V gene are MRHNA and SNTAGT.

This sequence joins TRBV11-2 and TRBJ1-5; the D gene is possibly TRBD1 (5 bases). Germline lookup yields CDR1 SGHAT and CDR2 FQNNGV. V was cut by 1 base and J by 8 bases, with 9 bases left in between. The CDR3 spans 13 residues. This CDR3 is CASSLATGKPQHF. Here the CDR3 DNA reads TGTGCCAGCAGCTTAGCTACAGGCAAGCCCCAGCATTTT.

The count of this clone is one. The V gene is TRBV11-2, the J gene TRBJ1-6; D may be TRBD1 (6 bases). The germline V gene encodes CDR1 SGHAT and CDR2 FQNNGV. The CDR3 is 15 residues long. V dropped 4 bases and J dropped 10 bases, with 17 bases sitting between them. CDR3 sequence (DNA): TGTGCCAGCAGCTCGTTGGACAGAGGGGCCTCACCCCTCCACTTT. It yields the protein CASSSLDRGASPLHF.

The rearrangement uses TRBV19 and TRBJ1-3; D unresolved. In germline, CDR1 is LNHDA, CDR2 SQIVND (reference sequence). The CDR3 is 15 residues long. The germline V and J ends were trimmed by 4 bases and 3 bases, with 13 bases remaining between them. CDR3 nucleotide sequence: TGTGCCAGTAGTAACAGACAAGGCAGTGGAAACACCATATATTTT. It yields the protein CASSNRQGSGNTIYF.

The chain links TRBV15 to TRBJ1-4; TRBD1 matches at 7 bases. Germline assignment: CDR1 LNHNV and CDR2 YYDKDF (reference sequence). This CDR3 contains 15 residues. J lost 5 bases, V lost 3 bases, and 6 bases had no gene match. CDR3 sequence (DNA): TGTGCCACCAGCAGTGGGACAGAGGGAAATGAAAAACTGTTTTTT. This gives the protein CATSSGTEGNEKLFF.

CDR3 in amino acids: CASRGTGGLTEAFF. Written as DNA, the CDR3 is TGTGCCAGTAGGGGGACAGGGGGTTTGACTGAAGCTTTCTTT. The chain links TRBV19 to TRBJ1-1; TRBD1 agrees at 11 bases. This CDR3 spans 14 amino acids. V trimming: 6 bases; J trimming: 5 bases; junction bases outside the gene matches: 5. Germline values: CDR1 LNHDA, CDR2 SQIVND (reference sequence).

The chain couples TRBV11-3 to TRBJ2-1, with 8 bases that match TRBD2. The CDR3 is made up of 15 amino acids. Germline CDR1 and CDR2: SGHNT and YENEEA. The trim removed 0 bases at V and 3 bases at J, leaving 1 base unmatched. CDR3 residues: CASSLDSGVYNEQFF. CDR3 bases: TGTGCCAGCAGCTTAGATAGCGGGGTCTACAATGAGCAGTTCTTC.

J is TRBJ2-7 and V is TRBV4-1; 8 bases are a match to TRBD1. CDR3 length equals 14 residues. CDR1 MGHRA and CDR2 YSYEKL come from the germline V gene. The ends lost 1 base at V and 3 bases at J; junction bases unmatched: 2. The CDR3 reads CASSQVGQDYEQYF. DNA for the CDR3: TGCGCCAGCAGCCAAGTGGGACAGGACTACGAGCAGTACTTC.

The V call is TRBV9, the J call TRBJ1-4; 12 positions agree with TRBD1. J was trimmed by 5 bases and V by 3 bases; bases with no gene match: 5. The CDR3 covers 16 residues. The germline CDR1 and CDR2 sequences are SGDLS and YYNGEE. The DNA for the CDR3 is TGTGCCAGCAGCGCAGGGACAGGGGGCGTAAATGAAAAACTGTTTTTT. Protein product: CASSAGTGGVNEKLFF.

The rearrangement links TRBV27 to TRBJ2-7, with 7 bases that match TRBD1. Germline V gives CDR1 MNHEY, CDR2 SMNVEV (reference sequence). V lost 8 bases to trimming and J lost 6 bases; unmatched junction nucleotides: 4. This CDR3 has 11 amino acids. The DNA of the CDR3 is TGTGCCAGCCGGACAGGAACCGAGCAGTACTTC. It is translated as CASRTGTEQYF.